These 30 T cell receptor beta chains share one sample of origin, sequenced in a study of shared clonotypes between healthy human individuals. The method was immunoSEQ multiplex PCR; TCRdb's version includes in-frame clones alone and lacks a portion of them. Seen here are roughly 410,000 clones, roughly 96% observed once, and the top ten hold less than 0.35%. The specimen was memory CD8+ T cells sorted from blood. Subset specified: CD45RO+ cells pooled with CCR7-negative TemRA cells. These receptors all stem from a man aged 25-40 years in good health.

This rearrangement joins TRBV7-3 to TRBJ2-3, with D perhaps matching TRBD2 (6 bases). The CDR3 runs 16 residues. The V gene lost 1 base and the J gene lost 2 bases, with 13 bases spanning the gap. CDR1 is SGHTA and CDR2 is FQGTGA in the germline V gene. The CDR3 region is CASSLKSSAYTDTQYF. CDR3 DNA sequence: TGTGCCAGCAGCTTAAAATCTAGCGCATACACAGATACGCAGTATTTT.

The rearrangement joins TRBV7-2 to TRBJ1-1; D is unresolved. Trimming stripped 2 bases from V and 1 base from J, with 8 bases between. Germline CDR1 SGHTA, CDR2 FQGNSA. This CDR3 contains 14 residues. CDR3 region: CASSLSRKNTEAFF. The DNA for the CDR3 is TGTGCCAGCAGCTTATCTCGGAAGAACACTGAAGCTTTCTTT. Based on the CDR3 plus reference TRBV7-2 and TRBJ1-1, the full variable domain is GAGVSQSPSNKVTEKGKDVELRCDPISGHTALYWYRQSLGQGLEFLIYFQGNSAPDKSGLPSDRFSAERTGGSVSTLTIQRTQQEDSAVYLCASSLSRKNTEAFFGQGTRLTVV.

This clone has a handful of counts. The chain joins TRBV10-1 to TRBJ1-5; possible D gene TRBD1, 6 bases. Germline V CDR1 and CDR2: WNHNN, SYGVQD (reference sequence). Trimming removed 6 bases at V and 6 bases at J, with 18 bases between. The CDR3 length is 15 residues. The CDR3 nucleotides are TGCGCCAGCAGACTATCTTACAGGGTAGGTCAGCCCCAGCATTTT. Its translation is CASRLSYRVGQPQHF.

The chain couples TRBV29-1 to TRBJ2-1; D might be TRBD1 or TRBD2, each matching 5 bases. CDR1 SQVTM and CDR2 ANQGSEA come from the germline V gene. V lost 7 bases and J lost 8, with 15 bases in between. This CDR3 is 12 amino acids long. DNA of the CDR3: TGCAGCGCGAGGGGTAGAGTGGATGAGCAGTTCTTC. Residues: CSARGRVDEQFF.

The chain carries TRBV5-4 and TRBJ2-7; possibly TRBD2 for D (6 bases). The V end lost 4 bases, the J end lost 2 bases, and 13 bases lay between the germline ends. The germline V gene encodes CDR1 SGHNT and CDR2 YYREEE (reference sequence). This CDR3 has 14 residues. The CDR3: CASSATGGPYEQYF. The CDR3 DNA reads TGTGCCAGCAGCGCCACCGGGGGACCCTACGAGCAGTACTTC. Together with reference TRBV5-4 and TRBJ2-7, the CDR3 gives the full variable domain: ETGVTQSPTHLIKTRGQQVTLRCSSQSGHNTVSWYQQALGQGPQFIFQYYREEENGRGNFPPRFSGLQFPNYSSELNVNALELDDSALYLCASSATGGPYEQYFGPGTRLTVT.

This chain uses TRBV7-9 with TRBJ2-7; 7 nucleotides align to TRBD2. The CDR3 extends over 14 amino acids. CDR1 is SEHNR and CDR2 is FQNEAQ in the germline V gene (reference sequence). Trimming at V came to 4 bases and at J to 2 bases, leaving 5 bases not matched to a gene. The CDR3 sequence is CASSSTSETYEQYF. CDR3 bases: TGTGCCAGCAGCTCAACTAGCGAAACCTACGAGCAGTACTTC.

The chain is built from TRBV2 and TRBJ1-2; D perhaps matches TRBD1 (6 bases). CDR1 and CDR2 (germline): SNHLY, FYNNEI. The CDR3 spans 12 residues. Trimming shortened V by 5 bases and J by 8 bases, and 12 bases separated the two germline ends. The CDR3 is CASSTYRDGYTF. Written as DNA, the CDR3 is TGTGCCAGCAGTACGTACAGGGACGGCTACACCTTC.

J is TRBJ1-4 and V is TRBV14; a possible D gene is TRBD1 (5 bases). The CDR3 spans 14 residues. V lost 1 base and J 4 bases, leaving 7 bases between the germline ends. The V gene's germline CDR1 is SGHDN and CDR2 FVKESK. This chain's CDR3 is CASSQGGLNEKLFF. The CDR3 DNA reads as TGTGCCAGCAGCCAAGGGGGCCTTAATGAAAAACTGTTTTTT.

In DNA form, the CDR3 reads TGTGCCACCAGCAGAGATTCTTCTTACACAGATACGCAGTATTTT. Translating it yields CATSRDSSYTDTQYF. The gene calls are TRBV15 and TRBJ2-3; D gene uncertain. Germline values: CDR1 LNHNV, CDR2 YYDKDF (reference sequence). Trimming stripped 0 bases from V and 2 bases from J, with 9 bases between. The CDR3 covers 15 residues. Together with reference TRBV15 and TRBJ2-3, the CDR3 gives the full variable domain: DAMVIQNPRYQVTQFGKPVTLSCSQTLNHNVMYWYQQKSSQAPKLLFHYYDKDFNNEADTPDNFQSRRPNTSFCFLDIRSPGLGDTAMYLCATSRDSSYTDTQYFGPGTRLTVL.

V and J are TRBV6-1 and TRBJ2-1; 11 bases align to TRBD2. V lost 6 bases to trimming and J lost 3 bases; unmatched junction nucleotides: 4. CDR1 MNHNS and CDR2 SASEGT come from the germline V gene. This CDR3 comprises 15 residues. CDR3 region: CASRKGLADYNEQFF. CDR3 DNA: TGTGCCAGCAGGAAGGGACTAGCGGACTACAATGAGCAGTTCTTC.

The count of this clone is one. V is TRBV7-9 and J is TRBJ1-5, with D perhaps matching TRBD1 (5 bases). Germline V CDR1 and CDR2: SEHNR, FQNEAQ (reference sequence). CDR3 length: 19 amino acids. V lost 3 bases, J lost 6 bases, and 27 bases lay in between. CDR3 residues: CASSFYPGPSVRSSQPQHF. The DNA of the CDR3 is TGTGCCAGCAGCTTTTACCCGGGACCGTCGGTGAGGTCAAGTCAGCCCCAGCATTTT.

The chain combines TRBV5-8 with TRBJ2-7, with D possibly matching TRBD2 (5 bases). Trimming pared 4 bases from V and 6 bases from J, leaving 14 bases between. The germline V gene has CDR1 SGHTS and CDR2 YDEGEE. The CDR3 is made up of 13 amino acids. The CDR3 sequence is CASSDRTRVEQYF. For the CDR3, the DNA is TGTGCCAGCAGCGACCGGACGAGGGTCGAGCAGTACTTC.

This chain connects TRBV11-2 to TRBJ2-7; TRBD2 matches at 8 bases. Germline V gene lookup returns CDR1 SGHAT and CDR2 FQNNGV. This CDR3 spans 12 amino acids. Unmatched junction bases numbered 2, after V lost 6 bases and J lost 4 bases. The DNA for the CDR3 is TGTGCCAGCAGGCGCGGGAGGTACGAGCAGTACTTC. Protein sequence: CASRRGRYEQYF.

The CDR3 loop is CASSPDQGDPYEQYF. The CDR3 DNA is TGTGCCAGCAGCCCGGACCAGGGTGATCCCTACGAGCAGTACTTC. This rearrangement joins TRBV5-6 to TRBJ2-7, with D maybe TRBD1 (5 bases). V lost 4 bases and J lost 2, with 16 bases in between. This CDR3 has 15 amino acids. The V gene's germline CDR1 is SGHDT and CDR2 YYEEEE.

The V and J genes are TRBV28 and TRBJ2-1; the match to TRBD1 covers 9 bases. The CDR3 loop spans 13 amino acids. The trim removed 5 bases at V and 13 bases at J, leaving 9 bases unmatched. Germline loops: CDR1 MDHEN, CDR2 SYDVKM. CDR3 residues: CASSPGQGGEQFF. In DNA, the CDR3 is TGTGCCAGCAGTCCGGGACAGGGAGGGGAACAGTTCTTC.

The chain couples TRBV7-3 to TRBJ2-3; 10 bases align to TRBD2. Germline CDR1 and CDR2: SGHTA and FQGTGA. The V and J ends lost 0 bases and 7 bases, in that order; junction bases with no gene match: 7. This CDR3 has 16 amino acids. CDR3 nucleotide sequence: TGTGCCAGCAGCTTAACTAGCGGGAGGATAGGGAATACGCAGTATTTT. Translated: CASSLTSGRIGNTQYF.

With regard to this clone: Compared with germline, one end of the junction differs, possibly owing to a read error. This sequence joins TRBV6-1 and TRBJ2-7; 8 nucleotides match TRBD2. Germline CDR1 MNHNS, CDR2 SASEGT. The CDR3 consists of 13 residues. CDR3 bases: TGTGCCATCAGTGAGTCGGGAGGGTACGAGCAGTACTTC. It codes for CAISESGGYEQYF.

This rearrangement joins TRBV2 to TRBJ2-7; D ambiguous. CDR1 is SNHLY, CDR2 FYNNEI, per germline. Trimming left V 5 bases short and J 2 bases short, with 16 bases between. This CDR3 comprises 15 residues. This CDR3 is CASSSIAQNTYEQYF. CDR3 DNA: TGTGCCAGCAGTTCCATAGCACAGAACACCTACGAGCAGTACTTC. The full variable domain, with the rest looked up from reference TRBV2 and TRBJ2-7, is EPEVTQTPSHQVTQMGQEVILRCVPISNHLYFYWYRQILGQKVEFLVSFYNNEISEKSEIFDDQFSVERPDGSNFTLKIRSTKLEDSAMYFCASSSIAQNTYEQYFGPGTRLTVT.

The V gene is TRBV10-3, the J gene TRBJ1-4; no reliable D call. The CDR3 sequence is 14 residues long. Germline-derived CDR1 and CDR2 are ENHRY and SYGVKD. V gave up 0 bases and J gave up 11 bases, with 13 bases separating them. The CDR3 loop is CAISESGIKEKLFF. The CDR3 region has the DNA TGTGCCATCAGTGAGTCAGGCATAAAGGAGAAACTGTTTTTT.

This chain connects TRBV5-1 to TRBJ1-1; 7 bases are shared with TRBD1. The CDR3 runs to 16 residues. Germline values: CDR1 SGHRS, CDR2 YFSETQ. The V and J ends lost 4 bases and 1 base, in that order; junction bases with no gene match: 10. CDR3 bases: TGCGCCAGCAGCCTAATAGGACAGGCTGGGAACACTGAAGCTTTCTTT. Protein sequence: CASSLIGQAGNTEAFF.

This clone appeared once. The chain links TRBV6-6 to TRBJ2-1; a possible D gene is TRBD2 (5 bases). CDR1 is MNHNY, CDR2 SVGAGI, per germline (reference sequence). V was cut by 5 bases and J by 6 bases, with 11 bases left in between. CDR3 length: 13 residues. CDR3 amino acids: CASSTPGTNEQFF. The CDR3 nucleotides read TGTGCCAGCAGTACACCGGGAACCAATGAGCAGTTCTTC.

J is TRBJ1-1 and V is TRBV7-9, with a tentative D call TRBD1 (5 bases). Germline-derived CDR1 and CDR2 are SEHNR and FQNEAQ (reference sequence). V lost 3 bases and J 6 bases, leaving 11 bases between the germline ends. The CDR3 loop spans 13 amino acids. CDR3 sequence: CASSFAGTAEAFF. The CDR3 coding sequence is TGTGCCAGCAGCTTTGCAGGGACCGCTGAAGCTTTCTTT.

The rearrangement joins TRBV28 to TRBJ2-2; no clear D. Trimming stripped 5 bases from V and 1 base from J, with 8 bases between. CDR1 is MDHEN and CDR2 is SYDVKM in the germline V gene. The CDR3 totals 14 residues. The DNA of the CDR3 is TGTGCCAGCAGTCCCTTGGGGAACACCGGGGAGCTGTTTTTT. Protein product: CASSPLGNTGELFF.

V and J are TRBV6-5 and TRBJ2-1; D might be TRBD2 (5 bases). V was clipped by 1 base and J by 6 bases, with 16 bases between them. Germline V gene data show CDR1 as MNHEY and CDR2 as SVGAGI. The CDR3 has 16 amino acids. The CDR3 DNA reads TGTGCCAGCAGTTACTTTGAGGGCTCGCTTAGCAATGAGCAGTTCTTC. Translated: CASSYFEGSLSNEQFF.

This chain uses TRBV5-6 with TRBJ2-7, with TRBD2 matching 11 bases. Germline V CDR1 and CDR2: SGHDT, YYEEEE. This CDR3 region has 16 residues. Trimming removed 0 bases from V and 0 bases from J; junction bases left unmatched: 2. The chain's CDR3 is CASSLGLAGPSYEQYF. The CDR3 DNA is TGTGCCAGCAGCTTGGGACTAGCGGGACCCTCCTACGAGCAGTACTTC.

CDR3 nucleotide sequence: TGTGCCAGCAGCCTAAAGGGGACGGGAGGAAACACCATATATTTT. This sequence encodes CASSLKGTGGNTIYF. The J gene is TRBJ1-3, the V gene TRBV7-9, with D perhaps matching TRBD1 (5 bases). CDR1 is SEHNR and CDR2 is FQNEAQ in the germline V gene (reference sequence). The CDR3 extends over 15 amino acids. V lost 5 bases and J lost 4, with 15 bases in between.

The chain employs TRBV10-3 and TRBJ1-2; D is unclear. V was pared by 1 base and J by 8 bases, with 11 bases between. The CDR3 runs to 13 residues. Germline CDR1 ENHRY, CDR2 SYGVKD. CDR3 bases: TGTGCCATCAGTGAGTACTCCCCGTCGGGCTACACCTTC. Translation gives CAISEYSPSGYTF.

This chain links TRBV10-3 with TRBJ2-5, with a tentative D call TRBD2 (5 bases). CDR3 length: 13 residues. V lost 3 bases and J 3 bases, leaving 8 bases between the germline ends. The germline CDR1 and CDR2 sequences are ENHRY and SYGVKD. The CDR3 loop is CAISDSGKETQYF. CDR3 nucleotides: TGTGCCATCAGTGACTCCGGGAAAGAGACCCAGTACTTC.

The V gene is TRBV25-1, the J gene TRBJ1-5; 7 nucleotides align to TRBD1. The CDR3 length is 15 residues. The ends lost 2 bases at V and 6 bases at J; junction bases unmatched: 7. Germline CDR1 is MGHDK and CDR2 is SYGVNS. The CDR3 sequence: CASSERGGRSQPQHF. In DNA form, the CDR3 reads TGTGCCAGCAGTGAAAGAGGGGGCAGGAGTCAGCCCCAGCATTTT. Together with reference TRBV25-1 and TRBJ1-5, the CDR3 gives the full variable domain: EADIYQTPRYLVIGTGKKITLECSQTMGHDKMYWYQQDPGMELHLIHYSYGVNSTEKGDLSSESTVSRIRTEHFPLTLESARPSHTSQYLCASSERGGRSQPQHFGDGTRLSIL.

This rearrangement joins TRBV6-5 to TRBJ2-2; 9 bases line up with TRBD2. Trimming removed 0 bases from V and 8 bases from J; junction bases left unmatched: 4. CDR1 is MNHEY and CDR2 is SVGAGI in the germline V gene. The length of the CDR3 is 15 residues. The CDR3 region has the DNA TGTGCCAGCAGTTACTCCGCGGGAGGGCGGGGGGAGCTGTTTTTT. It encodes CASSYSAGGRGELFF.